The 4 T cell receptor beta chains below were found in one sample sequenced in a study of T-cell reconstitution after alpha-beta-depleted transplantation in children. A TCRbeta library incorporating unique molecular identifiers was prepared. TCRdb used MiXCR to reprocess the PCR reads, holding one entry per CDR3 protein. This sample yields fewer than 750,000 distinct CDR3 sequences, of which more than 20% are seen a single time; 13% to 15% belongs to the top ten. The material sequenced was PBMCs, mostly from graft donor cells, taken 360 days after TCRalphabeta/CD19-depleted stem cell transplant. The receptors were sampled from a boy younger than two who had a stem cell transplant for acute myeloid leukemia, so the T cells may come from the graft donor.

This clonotype came up many times. CDR3 residues: CSAERTENEQFF. CDR3 DNA sequence: TGCAGTGCCGAACGGACTGAAAATGAGCAGTTCTTC. The rearrangement joins TRBV20-1 to TRBJ2-1; TRBD2 is a possible D gene (5 bases). CDR3 length: 12 residues. Germline-derived CDR1 and CDR2 are DFQATT and SNEGSKA (reference sequence). The V end was cut by 6 bases, the J end by 7 bases, with 13 bases between.

The rearrangement joins TRBV4-3 to TRBJ2-7; possibly TRBD1 for D (5 bases). V was pared by 0 bases and J by 3 bases, with 6 bases between. Germline CDR1 and CDR2: LGHNA and YSLEER. CDR3 length: 13 residues. The DNA for the CDR3 is TGCGCCAGCAGCCAAGATGACAGCTACGAGCAGTACTTC. This gives the protein CASSQDDSYEQYF.

V gene TRBV5-6 combines with J gene TRBJ2-7; a weak D match, TRBD1 (5 bases). This CDR3 is 13 amino acids long. CDR1 is SGHDT and CDR2 is YYEEEE in the germline V gene. Trimming cost V 0 bases and J 4 bases, with 8 bases left between them. Here the CDR3 DNA reads TGTGCCAGCAGCTTGGGACAGCTATACGAGCAGTACGTC. Its protein is CASSLGQLYEQYV.

There are many counts of this clonotype. The rearrangement uses TRBV27 and TRBJ2-2; D might be TRBD1 or TRBD2, each matching 5 bases. Germline-derived CDR1 and CDR2 are MNHEY and SMNVEV (reference sequence). The CDR3 contains 14 residues. Trimming shortened V by 8 bases and J by 2 bases, and 12 bases separated the two germline ends. Here the CDR3 DNA reads TGTGCCAGCTCCCCGGGACCCAACACCGGGGAGCTGTTTTTT. This translates into CASSPGPNTGELFF.